This T cell receptor beta chain was captured by sequencing in a study of blood T cells in healthy people across ages. PBMCs numbering at least 7 million were isolated per sample. General observations from the study: Strong correlation linked observed beta diversity and percent naive T cells.

This clonotype was detected only a few times. Antigen specificity is unknown. The CDR3 sequence is 16 residues long. CDR1 and CDR2 (germline): LGHNA, YSLEER. The ends lost 1 base at V and 3 bases at J; junction bases unmatched: 2. With a J-beta primer mix and a sample-barcoded 5' primer, a second PCR ran 7 to 11 cycles. Each CDR3 protein gets one entry after TCRdb re-called the 5' RACE reads with MiXCR. The sample has 1.5 million to 2 million distinct CDR3 sequences; about 49% are singletons. What was sequenced was blood. This receptor was obtained from a woman in her forties in good health. This sequence joins TRBV4-3 and TRBJ2-1; 11 positions match TRBD1. The CDR3 bases are TGCGCCAGCAGCCAAGCGGGGACAGGGGGCTACAATGAGCAGTTCTTC. Protein: CASSQAGTGGYNEQFF.